The clone carrying this T cell receptor (beta chain) was counted a single time. Its cognate antigen is unknown. The protocol was immunoSEQ multiplex PCR, while the TCRdb copy is restricted to in-frame clones and leaves out a portion. This sample has 120,000 to 150,000 clones, with 91% found just once. These data belong to a study of T cell responses to AZD1222 COVID-19 vaccine. Regarding the study as a whole: Just six or seven AZD1222 recipients tested seropositive at baseline. Among the donors, most were white British and more were female, and clonal diversity was possibly underestimated. Rises in breadth and depth of Spike-specific TCRs came after two AZD1222 doses. The study found vaccine-associated CD4 TCRs spanning spike, dominant at 160-218 and 743-854.

This receptor was taken from an adult in good health. The source material was peripheral blood, sampled on day 0 of AZD1222 vaccination.

In DNA form, the CDR3 reads TGTGCCAGCAGTAAAATCCGGGACACCGTAGAAAAACTGTTTTTT. Translated, it gives CASSKIRDTVEKLFF. The chain employs TRBV6-5 and TRBJ1-4; D perhaps matches TRBD1 (6 bases). V dropped 5 bases and J dropped 8 bases, with 18 bases sitting between them. Germline V lookup: CDR1 MNHEY, CDR2 SVGAGI. This CDR3 is built from 15 residues.